This T cell receptor beta chain was captured in a study of cytomegalovirus exposure and HLA in healthy donors. Study-wide results and limits: When analyzed later, a missense DCLRE1C variant was found to be linked to TCR beta V- and J-gene trimming. The study recorded 164 TCR beta chains that were cytomegalovirus-associated.

This PCR relied on a set of 60 Vbeta primers and 13 Jbeta primers. The method was immunoSEQ multiplex PCR; TCRdb's version includes in-frame clones alone and lacks a portion of them. The table has some 150,000 clones, about 88% seen once; the top ten hold 2% to 2.5%. Per germline, CDR1 SNHLY and CDR2 FYNNEI. CDR3 length equals 19 residues. The V segment lost 4 bases and the J segment 0 bases; nucleotides outside the gene matches: 17. On this clone: Its specificity is unknown.

This clonotype was obtained from a woman aged 18 to 35 in good health and CMV-seronegative. This chain uses TRBV2 with TRBJ1-1; 7 nucleotides line up with TRBD1. What was sequenced was PBMCs. In DNA, the CDR3 is TGTGCCAGCAGTGCCCGGACAGGCACCGGGTCCCCTATGAACACTGAAGCTTTCTTT. Protein: CASSARTGTGSPMNTEAFF.